This T cell receptor beta chain was identified during a study of blood T cell repertoires in COVID-19. Study overall: Sample material is recorded as cDNA or gDNA derived from T cells, B-cell-depleted T cells, or PBMCs.

Per the original methods: Using reference gene primer amplification, nucleated cell counts were estimated. Repertoires were generated with immunoSEQ multiplex PCR, while TCRdb's copy carries only in-frame clones and drops some. That table gives V, J and clone size, and the DNA gave D and trimming. The data show approximately 170,000 clones, approximately 90% seen once. CDR3 size: 13 residues. Trimming cost V 0 bases and J 7 bases, with 9 bases left between them. Germline CDR1 and CDR2: ENHRY and SYGVKD. Input material: peripheral blood. The genes are TRBV10-3 and TRBJ1-2; D perhaps matches TRBD1 (5 bases). The origin of this receptor is a man aged 50-59 years who had recovered from COVID-19. Written as DNA, the CDR3 is TGTGCCATCAGTGAGTCGAAGGGGTTTGGCTACACCTTC. This sequence encodes CAISESKGFGYTF.